The clone carrying this T cell receptor (beta chain) was recorded a few times. The sample comes from a study of cytomegalovirus exposure and HLA in healthy donors. The PCR ran on 60 Vbeta and 13 Jbeta primers. Profiled with immunoSEQ multiplex PCR; TCRdb holds only in-frame clones, not every one. The data hold about 130,000 clones, with 17% observed a single time. Sequenced sample: PBMCs. The receptor comes from a female donor in good health and CMV-seropositive.

The CDR3 reads CSIRRERFYEQYF. CDR3 nucleotides: TGCAGCATCCGGCGAGAGCGATTTTACGAGCAGTACTTC. The J gene is TRBJ2-7, the V gene TRBV29-1, with D hard to call. Germline values: CDR1 SQVTM, CDR2 ANQGSEA. V was clipped by 8 bases and J by 4 bases, with 18 bases between them. This CDR3 has 13 amino acids.